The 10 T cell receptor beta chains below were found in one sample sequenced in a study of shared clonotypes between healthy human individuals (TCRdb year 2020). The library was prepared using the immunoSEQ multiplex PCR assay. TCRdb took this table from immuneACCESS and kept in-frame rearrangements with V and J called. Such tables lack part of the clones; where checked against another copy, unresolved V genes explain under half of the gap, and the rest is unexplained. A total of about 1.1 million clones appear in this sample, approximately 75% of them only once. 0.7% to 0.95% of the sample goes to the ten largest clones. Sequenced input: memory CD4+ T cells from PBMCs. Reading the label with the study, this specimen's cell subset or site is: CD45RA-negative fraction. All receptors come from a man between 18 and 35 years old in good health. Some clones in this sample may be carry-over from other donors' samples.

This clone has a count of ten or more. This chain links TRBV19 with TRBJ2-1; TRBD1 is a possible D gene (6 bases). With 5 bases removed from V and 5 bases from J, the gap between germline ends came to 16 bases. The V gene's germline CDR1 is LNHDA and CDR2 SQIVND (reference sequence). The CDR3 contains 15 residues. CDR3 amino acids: CASSPRAGTHNEQFF. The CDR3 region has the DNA TGTGCCAGTAGTCCCCGCGCCGGGACACACAATGAGCAGTTCTTC.

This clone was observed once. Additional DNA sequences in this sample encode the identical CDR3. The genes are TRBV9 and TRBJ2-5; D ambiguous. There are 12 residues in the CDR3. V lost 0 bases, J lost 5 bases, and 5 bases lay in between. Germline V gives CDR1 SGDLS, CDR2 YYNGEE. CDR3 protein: CASSVDEETQYF. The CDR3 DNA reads TGTGCCAGCAGCGTAGATGAGGAGACCCAGTACTTC.

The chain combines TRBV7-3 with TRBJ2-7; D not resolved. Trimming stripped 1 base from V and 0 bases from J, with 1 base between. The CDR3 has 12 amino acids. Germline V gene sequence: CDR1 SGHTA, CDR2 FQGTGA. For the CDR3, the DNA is TGTGCCAGCAGCTTAAGCTCCTACGAGCAGTACTTC. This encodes CASSLSSYEQYF.

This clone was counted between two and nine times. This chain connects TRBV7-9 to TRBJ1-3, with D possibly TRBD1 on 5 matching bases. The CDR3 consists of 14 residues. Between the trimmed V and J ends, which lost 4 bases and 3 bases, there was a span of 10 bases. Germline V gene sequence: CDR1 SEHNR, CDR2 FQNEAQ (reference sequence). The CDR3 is CASSYRGVGNTIYF. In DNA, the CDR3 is TGTGCCAGCAGCTATAGGGGAGTTGGAAACACCATATATTTT.

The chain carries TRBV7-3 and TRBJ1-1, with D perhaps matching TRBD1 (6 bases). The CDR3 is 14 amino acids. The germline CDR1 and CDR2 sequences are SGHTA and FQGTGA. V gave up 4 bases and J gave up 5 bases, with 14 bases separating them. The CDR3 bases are TGTGCCAGCAGCTCGGGACCCCAGGGGACTGAAGCTTTCTTT. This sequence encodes CASSSGPQGTEAFF.

CDR3 sequence reads: CASSESGLAGGEQYF. Written as DNA, the CDR3 is TGTGCCAGCAGCGAGAGCGGACTAGCGGGGGGCGAGCAGTACTTC. This chain uses TRBV11-2 with TRBJ2-7, with TRBD2 identical over 14 bases. Germline assignment: CDR1 SGHAT and CDR2 FQNNGV. The CDR3 has 15 amino acids. The J segment lost 6 bases and the V segment lost 5 bases, leaving 6 bases of the junction unmatched.

The CDR3 DNA follows: TGTGCCAGCTCAACAGATACGCAGTATTTT. Translating gives CASSTDTQYF. The rearrangement links TRBV18 to TRBJ2-3; D gene unclear. There are 10 residues in the CDR3. Trimming shortened V by 5 bases and J by 3 bases, and 0 bases separated the two germline ends. CDR1 is KGHSH and CDR2 is LQKENI in the germline V gene.

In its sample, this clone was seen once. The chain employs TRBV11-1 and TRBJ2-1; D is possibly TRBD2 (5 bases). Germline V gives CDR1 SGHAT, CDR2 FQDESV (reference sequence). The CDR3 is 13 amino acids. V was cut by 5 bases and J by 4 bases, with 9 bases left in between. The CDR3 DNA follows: TGTGCCAGCAGCCAGACGGGGTACAATGAGCAGTTCTTC. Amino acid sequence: CASSQTGYNEQFF.

In nucleotides, the CDR3 is TGTGCCAGCAGTTTATCTTTCAGTAACTATGGCTACACCTTC. Protein product: CASSLSFSNYGYTF. The rearrangement links TRBV27 to TRBJ1-2; D gene uncertain. Per the germline V gene, CDR1 is MNHEY and CDR2 is SMNVEV (reference sequence). V was clipped by 0 bases and J by 1 base, with 6 bases between them. This CDR3 is 14 amino acids long.

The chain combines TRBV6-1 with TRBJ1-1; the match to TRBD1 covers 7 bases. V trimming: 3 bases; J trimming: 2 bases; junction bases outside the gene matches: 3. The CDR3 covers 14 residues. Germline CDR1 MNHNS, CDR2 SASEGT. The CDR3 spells CASSDWTGNTEAFF. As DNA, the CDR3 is TGTGCCAGCAGTGACTGGACAGGTAACACTGAAGCTTTCTTT.